This entry lists 5 T cell receptor beta chains sequenced from one sample in a study of CD8 T cells in ankylosing spondylitis. MiXCR was run by TCRdb on the 5' RACE reads, yielding one entry per CDR3 protein. Among tens of thousands of distinct CDR3 sequences listed, around 27% were seen once. Material: blood, either unsorted or a sorted T cell fraction (not recorded which). The receptors shown here come from a male donor with ankylosing spondylitis or in good health (not recorded which).

The chain joins TRBV12-3 or TRBV12-4 to TRBJ2-3; D might be TRBD2 (6 bases). Trimming left V 5 bases short and J 4 bases short, with 16 bases between. The CDR3 is 15 amino acids. The CDR3 coding sequence is TGTGCCAGCAGTCCCGACGGGAGTGAGGCAGATACGCAGTATTTT. It yields the protein CASSPDGSEADTQYF.

In its sample, this clonotype was seen a few times. CDR3 sequence reads: CASSSHRGEYGYTF. The CDR3 DNA is TGCGCCAGCAGCTCGCACAGGGGGGAGTATGGCTACACCTTC. This chain joins TRBV5-1 and TRBJ1-2; 8 bases align to TRBD1. The V segment lost 3 bases and the J segment 5 bases; nucleotides outside the gene matches: 6. CDR3 length equals 14 residues. Per germline, CDR1 SGHRS and CDR2 YFSETQ.

The sample holds a few counts of this clonotype. This chain connects TRBV5-1 to TRBJ1-2; 8 positions match TRBD1. Germline V gives CDR1 SGHRS, CDR2 YFSETQ. The CDR3 consists of 15 residues. V was pared by 0 bases and J by 4 bases, with 5 bases of the junction left unmatched. CDR3 residues: CASSLAWQGAYGYTF. DNA for the CDR3: TGCGCCAGCAGCTTGGCCTGGCAGGGGGCCTATGGCTACACCTTC.

This chain links TRBV5-5 with TRBJ2-2, with 8 bases that match TRBD1. The germline V gene encodes CDR1 SGHKS and CDR2 YYEKEE (reference sequence). The CDR3 loop spans 16 amino acids. V trimming: 0 bases; J trimming: 6 bases; junction bases outside the gene matches: 7. CDR3 in amino acids: CASSLAALQGAGELFF. The DNA of the CDR3 is TGTGCCAGCAGCTTGGCGGCACTACAGGGGGCCGGGGAGCTGTTTTTT.

This clonotype was detected a few times. The chain couples TRBV20-1 to TRBJ2-1; possibly TRBD2 for D (5 bases). Germline CDR1 DFQATT, CDR2 SNEGSKA (reference sequence). The CDR3 consists of 14 residues. The ends were cut back, 3 bases at V and 9 bases at J, with 18 bases in the middle. DNA for the CDR3: TGCAGTGCTAGCAGCGGCCTCCTGGATGGTGAGCAGTTCTTC. This translates into CSASSGLLDGEQFF.